Presented here are 8 T cell receptor beta chains from one specimen sequenced in a study of cytomegalovirus exposure and HLA in healthy donors. 13 Jbeta primers and 60 Vbeta primers were used for the PCR. The repertoire was sequenced with immunoSEQ multiplex PCR; TCRdb's copy has only in-frame clones and lacks some. Altogether approximately 190,000 clones are present, around four fifths being singletons, with the ten largest covering approximately 1.6%. Input material: PBMCs. These receptors came from a middle-aged man in good health and CMV-seropositive.

The rearrangement uses TRBV6-5 and TRBJ1-4, with D tentatively TRBD1 (6 bases). V was trimmed by 6 bases and J by 10 bases, leaving 12 bases between them. This CDR3 contains 12 residues. CDR1 and CDR2 from the germline V gene are MNHEY and SVGAGI. The DNA for the CDR3 is TGTGCCAGCAGCCCACTCAGGGGAAAACTGTTTTTT. Translating it yields CASSPLRGKLFF.

V and J are TRBV5-8 and TRBJ2-5; 8 bases are a match to TRBD1. The CDR3 consists of 14 residues. Per germline, CDR1 SGHTS and CDR2 YDEGEE. V lost 4 bases to trimming and J lost 5 bases; unmatched junction nucleotides: 7. For the CDR3, the DNA is TGTGCCAGCAGCCCGGGACAGGTCTGGGAGACCCAGTACTTC. This translates into CASSPGQVWETQYF. Complete variable domain (other parts from reference TRBV5-8 and TRBJ2-5): EAGVTQSPTHLIKTRGQQATLRCSPISGHTSVYWYQQALGLGLQFLLWYDEGEERNRGNFPPRFSGRQFPNYSSELNVNALELEDSALYLCASSPGQVWETQYFGPGTRLLVL.

The rearrangement joins TRBV19 to TRBJ2-7; 7 nucleotides align to TRBD2. Germline lookup yields CDR1 LNHDA and CDR2 SQIVND (reference sequence). This CDR3 is built from 13 residues. After removal of 5 bases from V and 3 bases from J, the junction contained 4 bases not matched to a gene. CDR3 sequence reads: CASSLGGSYEQYF. CDR3 in DNA: TGTGCCAGTAGTTTGGGCGGGAGCTACGAGCAGTACTTC.

This clone appeared once. This rearrangement joins TRBV28 to TRBJ1-2, with 10 nucleotides matching TRBD1. This CDR3 is 13 amino acids long. Trimming at V came to 6 bases and at J to 3 bases, leaving 1 base not matched to a gene. Germline lookup yields CDR1 MDHEN and CDR2 SYDVKM. The CDR3 reads CASRTGGDYGYTF. Written as DNA, the CDR3 is TGTGCCAGCAGGACAGGGGGCGACTATGGCTACACCTTC.

The chain couples TRBV4-2 to TRBJ2-3; the D gene is possibly TRBD1 (5 bases). Germline CDR1 is LGHNA and CDR2 is YNFKEQ. Trimming pared 0 bases from V and 0 bases from J, leaving 10 bases between. The length of the CDR3 is 16 residues. As DNA, the CDR3 is TGTGCCAGCAGCCAAGAACGACAGACTAGCACAGATACGCAGTATTTT. Translated, it gives CASSQERQTSTDTQYF.

V is TRBV19 and J is TRBJ2-7; 8 bases agree with TRBD1. The CDR3 runs to 15 residues. V gave up 4 bases and J gave up 0 bases; unmatched junction bases: 5. Germline lookup yields CDR1 LNHDA and CDR2 SQIVND (reference sequence). CDR3 in amino acids: CASSNFGQGSYEQYF. The CDR3 coding sequence is TGTGCCAGTAGTAACTTTGGACAGGGCTCCTACGAGCAGTACTTC.

The V call is TRBV5-4, the J call TRBJ2-7; 7 bases line up with TRBD1. With 2 bases clipped from V and 6 bases from J, the junction kept 2 bases outside the gene matches. Germline V gives CDR1 SGHNT, CDR2 YYREEE (reference sequence). The CDR3 totals 12 residues. The CDR3 loop is CASSFTGAEQYF. The CDR3, as DNA: TGTGCCAGCAGCTTTACAGGGGCCGAGCAGTACTTC.

This clone has more than one count but fewer than ten. V gene TRBV5-1 combines with J gene TRBJ2-1, with a weak D call TRBD2 (7 bases). The CDR3 sequence is 15 residues long. Germline loops: CDR1 SGHRS, CDR2 YFSETQ. Trimming removed 7 bases at V and 6 bases at J, with 20 bases between. The DNA for the CDR3 is TGCGCCAGCGGTTCCCGCGGGGGCAAGACCAATGAGCAGTTCTTC. Translation gives CASGSRGGKTNEQFF.